This entry lists 21 T cell receptor beta chains sequenced from one sample in a study of cytomegalovirus exposure and HLA in healthy donors. The PCR was carried out with 60 Vbeta primers and 13 Jbeta primers. The protocol was immunoSEQ multiplex PCR, while the TCRdb copy is restricted to in-frame clones and leaves out a portion. The sample holds more than 150,000 clones; roughly 82% are singletons and the top ten take about 1.3%. Sequences were obtained from PBMCs. These receptors came from a girl aged 2-15 years in good health and CMV-seropositive.

This chain links TRBV9 with TRBJ2-7, with TRBD2 matching over 10 bases. CDR1 SGDLS and CDR2 YYNGEE come from the germline V gene. The CDR3 loop spans 16 amino acids. Trimming at V came to 0 bases and at J to 5 bases, leaving 8 bases not matched to a gene. The CDR3 sequence: CASSVDPSGRADEQYF. CDR3 DNA: TGTGCCAGCAGCGTAGATCCCAGCGGGAGGGCCGACGAGCAGTACTTC.

The V call is TRBV14, the J call TRBJ1-2; D not resolved. The CDR3 spans 14 residues. V lost 0 bases and J lost 2, with 7 bases in between. Germline CDR1 and CDR2: SGHDN and FVKESK. CDR3 sequence reads: CASSQEYGNYGYTF. As DNA, the CDR3 is TGTGCCAGCAGCCAAGAGTACGGGAACTATGGCTACACCTTC.

The genes are TRBV15 and TRBJ2-7; perhaps TRBD2 as D (5 bases). The CDR3 is made up of 15 amino acids. Germline lookup yields CDR1 LNHNV and CDR2 YYDKDF (reference sequence). V lost 3 bases to trimming and J lost 2 bases, with 14 bases between them. The CDR3 here is CATSSLRGVAYEQYF. In DNA, the CDR3 is TGTGCCACCAGCAGCCTCCGGGGAGTAGCCTACGAGCAGTACTTC. The complete variable domain, with remaining parts taken from reference TRBV15 and TRBJ2-7, reads DAMVIQNPRYQVTQFGKPVTLSCSQTLNHNVMYWYQQKSSQAPKLLFHYYDKDFNNEADTPDNFQSRRPNTSFCFLDIRSPGLGDTAMYLCATSSLRGVAYEQYFGPGTRLTVT.

V is TRBV6-5 and J is TRBJ1-5, with 7 positions matching TRBD1. Losses at the gene ends were 2 bases for V and 4 bases for J; bases not matched to a gene: 2. Germline CDR1 MNHEY, CDR2 SVGAGI. The CDR3 has 14 amino acids. Here the CDR3 reads CASSYTRGNQPQHF. The CDR3 region has the DNA TGTGCCAGCAGTTACACCAGGGGGAATCAGCCCCAGCATTTT.

This clone is a singleton in its sample. The chain is built from TRBV10-3 and TRBJ2-5; D not resolved. The end of the DNA fits TRBJ2-7 better, so the J call may be wrong. The CDR3 sequence is 11 residues long. Germline V gene data show CDR1 as ENHRY and CDR2 as SYGVKD. This CDR3 reads CAIKSTYEQYF. In DNA form, the CDR3 reads TGTGCCATCAAGAGTACCTACGAGCAGTACTTC.

This clone has a handful of counts. This chain links TRBV5-1 with TRBJ2-3; 12 bases agree with TRBD2. This CDR3 spans 14 amino acids. CDR1 and CDR2 (germline): SGHRS, YFSETQ. With 4 bases clipped from V and 4 bases from J, the junction kept 1 base outside the gene matches. Written as DNA, the CDR3 is TGCGCCAGCAGCCGACTAGCGGGAGCAGATACGCAGTATTTT. Protein sequence: CASSRLAGADTQYF. The complete variable domain, with remaining parts taken from reference TRBV5-1 and TRBJ2-3, reads KAGVTQTPRYLIKTRGQQVTLSCSPISGHRSVSWYQQTPGQGLQFLFEYFSETQRNKGNFPGRFSGRQFSNSRSEMNVSTLELGDSALYLCASSRLAGADTQYFGPGTRLTVL.

V and J are TRBV4-1 and TRBJ2-1; 12 bases match TRBD2. The V and J ends lost 2 bases and 2 bases, in that order; junction bases with no gene match: 4. The CDR3 sequence is 17 residues long. Germline values: CDR1 MGHRA, CDR2 YSYEKL. The CDR3 nucleotides read TGCGCCAGCAGCCAAACTAGCGGGGGGTTGCCCTACAATGAGCAGTTCTTC. Protein sequence: CASSQTSGGLPYNEQFF.

The gene calls are TRBV11-3 and TRBJ2-1, with 13 bases aligning to TRBD2. CDR1 and CDR2 (germline): SGHNT, YENEEA. With 6 bases clipped from V and 7 bases from J, the junction kept 9 bases outside the gene matches. CDR3 length equals 16 residues. In DNA, the CDR3 is TGTGCCAGCAGGGGCCGGACTAGCGGGAGTAGGAATGAGCAGTTCTTC. As protein: CASRGRTSGSRNEQFF.

The chain combines TRBV29-1 with TRBJ2-2; perhaps TRBD1 as D (5 bases). Trimming left V 5 bases short and J 1 base short, with 14 bases between. CDR1 and CDR2 (germline): SQVTM, ANQGSEA. There are 15 residues in the CDR3. CDR3 in amino acids: CSVRRWQGNTGELFF. The CDR3, as DNA: TGCAGCGTTAGAAGGTGGCAGGGGAACACCGGGGAGCTGTTTTTT.

V is TRBV19 and J is TRBJ2-3, with D maybe TRBD2 (5 bases). The CDR3 covers 15 residues. The germline V gene has CDR1 LNHDA and CDR2 SQIVND (reference sequence). Trimming took off 7 bases at V and 0 bases at J, with 14 bases between the two ends. The chain's CDR3 is CASNHRGASTDTQYF. In DNA form, the CDR3 reads TGTGCCAGTAACCATCGGGGAGCTAGCACAGATACGCAGTATTTT.

The V and J genes are TRBV25-1 and TRBJ2-7; 9 bases agree with TRBD1. CDR1 and CDR2 from the germline V gene are MGHDK and SYGVNS. Trimming took 4 bases from V and 3 from J; bases not matched to a gene: 13. This CDR3 spans 17 amino acids. CDR3 sequence: CASSGGKPGTGNYEQYF. The CDR3 region has the DNA TGTGCCAGCAGTGGGGGAAAACCCGGGACAGGGAACTACGAGCAGTACTTC.

The chain has TRBV5-1 and TRBJ1-2; 8 nucleotides align to TRBD1. Trimming cost V 4 bases and J 4 bases; bases outside gene matches: 12. The germline V gene has CDR1 SGHRS and CDR2 YFSETQ. The CDR3 length is 16 residues. CDR3 DNA sequence: TGCGCCAGCAGCGCGGAAGGAACAGGGGGAGCCTATGGCTACACCTTC. This encodes CASSAEGTGGAYGYTF.

This clone was counted between two and nine times. The rearrangement uses TRBV30 and TRBJ2-6; D possibly corresponds to TRBD2 (5 bases). The CDR3 runs 16 residues. V was clipped by 3 bases and J by 0 bases, with 12 bases between them. The germline V gene encodes CDR1 GTSNPN and CDR2 SVGIG (reference sequence). The CDR3 bases are TGTGCCTGGAGGAGGGTCCGGCTCTCTGGGGCCAACGTCCTGACTTTC. Its protein is CAWRRVRLSGANVLTF.

The rearrangement uses TRBV4-2 and TRBJ1-2; TRBD1 matches 10 bases. Per the germline V gene, CDR1 is LGHNA and CDR2 is YNFKEQ. The CDR3 length is 15 residues. The junction had 10 bases not matched to a gene; V was cut back by 4 bases and J by 8 bases. CDR3 region: CASSRLGTGEGGYTF. CDR3 bases: TGTGCCAGCAGCCGTTTAGGGACAGGGGAAGGCGGCTACACCTTC.

The rearrangement links TRBV5-1 to TRBJ1-1; 8 nucleotides align to TRBD1. The germline V gene has CDR1 SGHRS and CDR2 YFSETQ. V lost 4 bases, J lost 0 bases, and 5 bases stayed unmatched. The CDR3 sequence is 15 residues long. The CDR3 is CASSPRTGLNTEAFF. The CDR3 DNA follows: TGCGCCAGCAGCCCGAGGACAGGGTTGAACACTGAAGCTTTCTTT.

V usage is TRBV19 and J usage is TRBJ2-5; D is ambiguous. With the DNA end fitting TRBJ2-7 better, the J assignment may be wrong. Germline assignment: CDR1 LNHDA and CDR2 SQIVND (reference sequence). The CDR3 extends over 13 amino acids. In DNA form, the CDR3 reads TGTGCCAGTAGTATAGTTTTGGGCTACGAGCAGTACTTC. It codes for CASSIVLGYEQYF.

This clone was found a few times. The J gene is TRBJ2-7, the V gene TRBV4-1, with unresolved D. The germline V gene encodes CDR1 MGHRA and CDR2 YSYEKL. This CDR3 spans 16 amino acids. Trimming removed 0 bases at V and 2 bases at J, with 14 bases between. The CDR3 here is CASSQEYRALTYEQYF. In DNA, the CDR3 is TGCGCCAGCAGCCAAGAGTACAGAGCCCTGACCTACGAGCAGTACTTC.

J is TRBJ1-5 and V is TRBV27; D is uncertain. Germline CDR1 reads MNHEY; CDR2 reads SMNVEV (reference sequence). The CDR3 covers 13 residues. V was trimmed by 5 bases and J by 7 bases, leaving 12 bases between them. CDR3 loop: CASSEQVGQPQHF. CDR3 nucleotides: TGTGCCAGCAGTGAGCAGGTAGGCCAGCCCCAGCATTTT.

A few counts support this clone. The V gene is TRBV7-9, the J gene TRBJ2-7; maybe TRBD2 (5 bases). V shed 6 bases and J shed 0 bases, with 15 bases lying between them. The germline gives CDR1 SEHNR, CDR2 FQNEAQ (reference sequence). CDR3 length: 15 amino acids. CDR3 bases: TGTGCCAGCAGGCCACGGACGGGAAGCTCCTACGAGCAGTACTTC. Its translation is CASRPRTGSSYEQYF.

This chain's CDR3 is CASSPDTWGDTQYF. As DNA, the CDR3 is TGTGCCAGCAGTCCGGACACCTGGGGAGATACGCAGTATTTT. The rearrangement links TRBV6-4 to TRBJ2-3, with a tentative D call TRBD1 (5 bases). Germline assignment: CDR1 MRHNA and CDR2 SNTAGT. Between the trimmed V and J ends, which lost 5 bases and 5 bases, there was a span of 14 bases. The CDR3 is made up of 14 amino acids.

V is TRBV5-1 and J is TRBJ1-1; 8 bases are shared with TRBD1. V trimming: 0 bases; J trimming: 2 bases; junction bases outside the gene matches: 9. There are 17 residues in the CDR3. Looked up from germline, CDR1 is SGHRS and CDR2 is YFSETQ. Written as DNA, the CDR3 is TGCGCCAGCAGCTTGGATGACAGGGGTCGGTTCAACACTGAAGCTTTCTTT. Encoded protein: CASSLDDRGRFNTEAFF.